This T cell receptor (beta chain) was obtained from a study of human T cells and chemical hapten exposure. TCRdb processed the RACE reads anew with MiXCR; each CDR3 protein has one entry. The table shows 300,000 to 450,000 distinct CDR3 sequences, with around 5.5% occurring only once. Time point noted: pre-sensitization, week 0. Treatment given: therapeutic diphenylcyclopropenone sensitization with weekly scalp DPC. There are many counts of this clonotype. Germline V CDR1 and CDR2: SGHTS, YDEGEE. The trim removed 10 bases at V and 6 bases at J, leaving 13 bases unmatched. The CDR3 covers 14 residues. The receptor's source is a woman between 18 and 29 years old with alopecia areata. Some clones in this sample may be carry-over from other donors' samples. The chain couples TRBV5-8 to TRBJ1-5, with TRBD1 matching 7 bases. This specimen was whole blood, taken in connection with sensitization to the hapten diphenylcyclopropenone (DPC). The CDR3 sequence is CASFATGRGQPQHF. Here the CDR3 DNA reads TGTGCCTCGTTCGCGACAGGGCGGGGTCAGCCCCAGCATTTT.